This T cell receptor (beta chain) was obtained from a study of blood T cell repertoires in COVID-19. The CDR3 totals 16 residues. The J segment lost 4 bases and the V segment lost 2 bases, leaving 9 bases of the junction unmatched. CDR1 is LNHDA and CDR2 is SQIVND in the germline V gene (reference sequence). Sequencing was performed with immunoSEQ multiplex PCR; in TCRdb, only in-frame clones are kept and a portion is missing. Of about 110,000 clones listed, 65% to 80% are singletons. The sample comprised peripheral blood. The origin of this receptor is a woman aged 40 to 55 with acute or convalescent COVID-19. V gene TRBV19 combines with J gene TRBJ1-1; 8 bases agree with TRBD1. The CDR3 nucleotides are TGTGCCAGTAGTATATCGGCAGGGGGCATGGGCACTGAAGCTTTCTTT. As protein: CASSISAGGMGTEAFF.